This T cell receptor beta chain is from a study of control samples from healthy donors and cancer patients. TCRdb's table, derived via immunoSEQ multiplex PCR, lists solely in-frame clones and lacks some. The sample has tens of thousands of clones; about 87% are singletons. The origin of this receptor is a woman between 65 and 79 years old in good health. Material for sequencing was blood.

In DNA, the CDR3 is TGCGCCAGCAGCCGCCACATCCCGCTGGGGGGAACGAACACCGGGGAGCTGTTTTTT. Its translation is CASSRHIPLGGTNTGELFF. The V call is TRBV4-1, the J call TRBJ2-2; D might be TRBD2 (6 bases). The CDR3 consists of 19 residues. Trimming shortened V by 4 bases and J by 0 bases, and 21 bases separated the two germline ends. The V gene's germline CDR1 is MGHRA and CDR2 YSYEKL.